Listed here are 3 T cell receptor beta chains from one sample, sequenced in a study of technical replicates of blood from a few donors. Assay used: immunoSEQ multiplex PCR; TCRdb lists only in-frame clones, some missing. The data show 55,000 to 65,000 clones, 97% seen once. The material sequenced was T cells isolated from PBMCs. These receptors all come from a human donor in good health.

A single count supports this clone. The chain couples TRBV15 to TRBJ2-2; TRBD2 agrees at 10 bases. With 0 bases clipped from V and 6 bases from J, the junction kept 13 bases outside the gene matches. The CDR3 totals 19 residues. Germline-derived CDR1 and CDR2 are LNHNV and YYDKDF (reference sequence). The CDR3 sequence: CATSRDLKRGGLKSGELFF. In nucleotides, the CDR3 is TGTGCCACCAGCAGAGATTTAAAGCGGGGGGGCCTTAAGTCCGGGGAGCTGTTTTTT.

V is TRBV11-3 and J is TRBJ1-5, with D perhaps TRBD1 (6 bases). CDR3 length: 13 residues. Trimming removed 4 bases at V and 5 bases at J, with 9 bases between. The germline V gene encodes CDR1 SGHNT and CDR2 YENEEA. The CDR3 coding sequence is TGTGCCAGCAGCTCCGAGGGGGATCAGCCCCAGCATTTT. This gives the protein CASSSEGDQPQHF.

The chain carries TRBV5-1 and TRBJ2-5; D is unclear. The germline V gene has CDR1 SGHRS and CDR2 YFSETQ. This CDR3 contains 13 residues. V lost 6 bases, J lost 1 base, and 10 bases lay in between. DNA of the CDR3: TGCGCCAGCACGCGTTCGCTCCAAGAGACCCAGTACTTC. It encodes CASTRSLQETQYF.